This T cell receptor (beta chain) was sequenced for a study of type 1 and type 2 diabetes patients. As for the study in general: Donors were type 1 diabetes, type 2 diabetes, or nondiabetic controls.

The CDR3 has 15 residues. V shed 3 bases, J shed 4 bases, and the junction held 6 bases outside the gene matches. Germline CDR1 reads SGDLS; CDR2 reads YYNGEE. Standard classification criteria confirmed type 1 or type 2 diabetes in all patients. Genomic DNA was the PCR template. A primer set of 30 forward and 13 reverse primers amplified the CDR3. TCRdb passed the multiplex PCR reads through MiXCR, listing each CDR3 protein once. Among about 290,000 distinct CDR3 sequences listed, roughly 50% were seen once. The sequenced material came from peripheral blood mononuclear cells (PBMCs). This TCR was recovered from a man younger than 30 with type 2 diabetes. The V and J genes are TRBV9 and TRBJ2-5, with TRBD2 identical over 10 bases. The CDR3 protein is CASSEVAGGAETQYF. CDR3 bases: TGTGCCAGCAGCGAGGTAGCGGGAGGCGCAGAGACCCAGTACTTC.